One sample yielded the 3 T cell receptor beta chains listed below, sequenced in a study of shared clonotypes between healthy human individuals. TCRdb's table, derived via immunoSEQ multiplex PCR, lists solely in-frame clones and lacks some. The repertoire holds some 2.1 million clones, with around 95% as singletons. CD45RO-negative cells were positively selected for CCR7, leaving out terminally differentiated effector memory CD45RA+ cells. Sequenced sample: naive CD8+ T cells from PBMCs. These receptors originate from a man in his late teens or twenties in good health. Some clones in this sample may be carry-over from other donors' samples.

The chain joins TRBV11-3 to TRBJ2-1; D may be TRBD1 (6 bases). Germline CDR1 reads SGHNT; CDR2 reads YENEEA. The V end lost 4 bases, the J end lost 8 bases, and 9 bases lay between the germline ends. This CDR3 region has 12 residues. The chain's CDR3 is CASSSDRYEQFF. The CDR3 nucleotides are TGTGCCAGCAGCTCCGACAGGTATGAGCAGTTCTTC.

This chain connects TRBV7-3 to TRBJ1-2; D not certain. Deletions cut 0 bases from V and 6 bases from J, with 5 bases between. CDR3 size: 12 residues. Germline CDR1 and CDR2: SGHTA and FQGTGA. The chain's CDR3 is CASSLTGDGYTF. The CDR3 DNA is TGTGCCAGCAGCTTAACGGGAGATGGCTACACCTTC.

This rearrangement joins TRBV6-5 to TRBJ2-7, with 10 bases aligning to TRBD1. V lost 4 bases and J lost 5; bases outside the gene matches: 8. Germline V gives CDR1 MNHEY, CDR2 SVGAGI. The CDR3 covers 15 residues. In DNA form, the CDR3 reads TGTGCCAGCAGTTTACCGGGACAGGGGTCCAACGAGCAGTACTTC. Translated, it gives CASSLPGQGSNEQYF.